The 12 T cell receptor beta chains given below trace back to one sample, sequenced in a study of blood T cell repertoires in COVID-19. Clones were read by immunoSEQ multiplex PCR, and TCRdb kept only the in-frame ones, dropping some. The sample contains tens of thousands of clones, roughly four fifths of which appear only once. Sequencing input: peripheral blood. The receptors were gathered from a man between 70 and 80 years old with acute or convalescent COVID-19.

The chain uses TRBV28 and TRBJ2-2, with 9 positions matching TRBD1. CDR1 is MDHEN, CDR2 SYDVKM, per germline. V lost 2 bases and J lost 7; bases outside the gene matches: 8. The CDR3 is 16 residues long. The CDR3, as DNA: TGTGCCAGCAGTTTAGGATTGACAGGGGGGATCGGGGAGCTGTTTTTT. As protein: CASSLGLTGGIGELFF.

The gene calls are TRBV7-3 and TRBJ2-5; TRBD1 matches 9 bases. V dropped 2 bases and J dropped 4; count of bases not matched to a gene: 8. The CDR3 totals 16 residues. The germline CDR1 and CDR2 sequences are SGHTA and FQGTGA. As DNA, the CDR3 is TGTGCCAGCAGCTTAGTGGGGGGACAGGGAGGAGAGACCCAGTACTTC. The encoded protein is CASSLVGGQGGETQYF.

The genes are TRBV20-1 and TRBJ2-1; TRBD2 aligns across 10 bases. The CDR3 is 14 residues long. V gave up 3 bases and J gave up 7 bases; unmatched junction bases: 6. The V gene's germline CDR1 is DFQATT and CDR2 SNEGSKA (reference sequence). CDR3 loop: CSASASGSRNEQFF. The CDR3, as DNA: TGCAGTGCTAGTGCTAGCGGGAGCAGAAATGAGCAGTTCTTC.

This chain connects TRBV6-5 to TRBJ1-5, with 8 bases matching TRBD1. Per the germline V gene, CDR1 is MNHEY and CDR2 is SVGAGI. The ends lost 10 bases at V and 7 bases at J; junction bases unmatched: 9. The CDR3 sequence is 13 residues long. Here the CDR3 DNA reads TGTGCCACCCAGACAGGGGTGAGGCAGCCCCAGCATTTT. Translation gives CATQTGVRQPQHF.

The CDR3 bases are TGTGCCAGCAGCGTAAGTCCCAGCTCCTACAATGAGCAGTTCTTC. Translating it yields CASSVSPSSYNEQFF. The chain combines TRBV9 with TRBJ2-1; no clear D gene. Per germline, CDR1 SGDLS and CDR2 YYNGEE. V lost 1 base and J lost 0, with 8 bases in between. CDR3 size: 15 residues.

The chain has TRBV12-5 and TRBJ2-4, with D possibly matching TRBD2 (6 bases). In germline, CDR1 is LGHNT, CDR2 FRNRAP. Trimming removed 2 bases at V and 5 bases at J, with 7 bases between. The CDR3 loop spans 13 amino acids. The CDR3 DNA reads as TGTGCTAGTGGTTTGTGGGGGGAAAACATTCAGTACTTC. Its protein product is CASGLWGENIQYF.

The chain is built from TRBV18 and TRBJ2-7; TRBD1 matches at 7 bases. The CDR3 extends over 14 amino acids. CDR1 and CDR2 from the germline V gene are KGHSH and LQKENI. Losses at the gene ends were 4 bases for V and 0 bases for J; bases not matched to a gene: 3. The DNA of the CDR3 is TGTGCCAGCTCACGACAGGGTCTCTCCTACGAGCAGTACTTC. Residues: CASSRQGLSYEQYF.

V and J are TRBV5-1 and TRBJ2-3; no clear D gene. Trimming pared 4 bases from V and 3 bases from J, leaving 15 bases between. CDR1 and CDR2 from the germline V gene are SGHRS and YFSETQ. The CDR3 spans 15 residues. DNA for the CDR3: TGCGCCAGCAGCCCTCTCGCAGGCTTTACAGATACGCAGTATTTT. Translating gives CASSPLAGFTDTQYF.

The chain joins TRBV28 to TRBJ2-2; 9 nucleotides line up with TRBD2. Unmatched junction bases numbered 0, after V lost 4 bases and J lost 0 bases. Germline CDR1 and CDR2: MDHEN and SYDVKM. The CDR3 spans 15 residues. The DNA of the CDR3 is TGTGCCAGCAGTTGGACTAGCGCGAACACCGGGGAGCTGTTTTTT. It is translated as CASSWTSANTGELFF.

This clone appeared a few times. V gene TRBV2 combines with J gene TRBJ1-1; D is perhaps TRBD1 (5 bases). This CDR3 has 15 residues. V was cut by 11 bases and J by 0 bases, with 19 bases left in between. The germline V gene encodes CDR1 SNHLY and CDR2 FYNNEI. As DNA, the CDR3 is TGTGCCCGTTCTCGGCAGGGTGGAATGAACACTGAAGCTTTCTTT. It encodes CARSRQGGMNTEAFF.

This clone came up once. The chain links TRBV15 to TRBJ2-3, with 8 bases aligning to TRBD1. Germline assignment: CDR1 LNHNV and CDR2 YYDKDF (reference sequence). The trim removed 0 bases at V and 2 bases at J, leaving 7 bases unmatched. The CDR3 has 17 amino acids. The DNA of the CDR3 is TGTGCCACCAGCAGAGATTTAGCAGGGGGCCTCACAGATACGCAGTATTTT. Translation gives CATSRDLAGGLTDTQYF. The full variable domain, in which reference TRBV15 and TRBJ2-3 provide the parts outside the CDR3, is DAMVIQNPRYQVTQFGKPVTLSCSQTLNHNVMYWYQQKSSQAPKLLFHYYDKDFNNEADTPDNFQSRRPNTSFCFLDIRSPGLGDTAMYLCATSRDLAGGLTDTQYFGPGTRLTVL.

V usage is TRBV10-3 and J usage is TRBJ2-1; D is ambiguous. The CDR3 extends over 13 amino acids. CDR1 ENHRY and CDR2 SYGVKD come from the germline V gene. Trimming removed 1 base at V and 7 bases at J, with 8 bases between. The chain's CDR3 is CAISEFGTNEQFF. CDR3 in DNA: TGTGCCATCAGTGAGTTTGGCACAAATGAGCAGTTCTTC.